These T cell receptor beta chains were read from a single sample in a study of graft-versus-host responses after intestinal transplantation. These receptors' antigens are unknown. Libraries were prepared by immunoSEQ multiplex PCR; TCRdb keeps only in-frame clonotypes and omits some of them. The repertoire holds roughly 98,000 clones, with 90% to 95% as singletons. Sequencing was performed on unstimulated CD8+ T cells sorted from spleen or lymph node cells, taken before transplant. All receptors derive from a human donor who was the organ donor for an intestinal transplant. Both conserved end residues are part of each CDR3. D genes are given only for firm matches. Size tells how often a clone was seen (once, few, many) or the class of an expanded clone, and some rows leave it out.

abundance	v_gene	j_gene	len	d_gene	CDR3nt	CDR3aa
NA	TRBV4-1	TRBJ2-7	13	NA	TGCGCCAGCAGCCACCCGGGAGACTACGAGCAGTACTTC	CASSHPGDYEQYF
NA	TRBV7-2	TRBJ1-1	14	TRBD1	TGTGCCAGCAGCCATGGCGCGGGACAGGGTGAAGCTTTCTTT	CASSHGAGQGEAFF
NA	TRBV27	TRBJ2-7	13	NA	TGTGCCAGCAGTTATGCGGCCTCCTACGAGCAGTACTTC	CASSYAASYEQYF
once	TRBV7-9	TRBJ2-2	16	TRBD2	TGTGCCAGCAGCACAGGGACTAGCGGGAGAGCCGGGGAGCTGTTTTTT	CASSTGTSGRAGELFF
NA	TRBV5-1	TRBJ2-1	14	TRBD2	TGCGCCAGCAGCTGGACTAGCGGGATGTGGGAGCAGTTCTTC	CASSWTSGMWEQFF
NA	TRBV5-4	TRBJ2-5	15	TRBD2	TGTGCCAGCGCGGCGGTAGCGGGGGGCCAAGAGACCCAGTACTTC	CASAAVAGGQETQYF
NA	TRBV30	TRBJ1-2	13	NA	TGTGCCTGGGGCGAGACAGCTAACTATGGCTACACCTTC	CAWGETANYGYTF
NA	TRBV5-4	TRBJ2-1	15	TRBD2	TGTGCCAGCAGCTGGCTAGCGGGGGGGCTGGATGAGCAGTTCTTC	CASSWLAGGLDEQFF
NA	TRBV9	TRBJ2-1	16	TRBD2	TGTGCCAGCAGCGCGACGCCCGGGACTAGTGTCGGTGAGCAGTTCTTC	CASSATPGTSVGEQFF
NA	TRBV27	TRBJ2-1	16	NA	TGTGCCAGCAGCCCTGCTTCTGCGGGATCAGCCAATGAGCAGTTCTTC	CASSPASAGSANEQFF
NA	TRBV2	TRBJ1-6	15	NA	TGTGCCAGCAGAGCGGCTAACTCCTATAATTCACCCCTCCACTTT	CASRAANSYNSPLHF
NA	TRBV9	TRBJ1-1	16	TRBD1	TGTGCCAGCAGCGTAGACCAGACAGGGTTGAACACTGAAGCTTTCTTT	CASSVDQTGLNTEAFF
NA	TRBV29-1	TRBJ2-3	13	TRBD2	TGCAGCGTGAGGGCTAGCGGGGCCGATACGCAGTATTTT	CSVRASGADTQYF
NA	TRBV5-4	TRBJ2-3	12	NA	TGTGCCACATCCAATTCGGCAGATACGCAGTATTTT	CATSNSADTQYF
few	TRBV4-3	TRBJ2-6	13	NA	TGCGCCAGCAGTTCCAGGGTGGCCAACGTCCTGACTTTC	CASSSRVANVLTF
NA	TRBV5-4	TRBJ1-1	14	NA	TGTGCCAGCACTACCGCAGGGGTCGACACTGAAGCTTTCTTT	CASTTAGVDTEAFF
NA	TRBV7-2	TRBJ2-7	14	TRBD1	TGTGCCAGCAACCAGGGGACAGGGGACTACGAGCAGTACTTC	CASNQGTGDYEQYF
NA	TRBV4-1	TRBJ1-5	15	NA	TGCGCCAGCAGCCAACTGACACCGACACTTCAGCCCCAGCATTTT	CASSQLTPTLQPQHF
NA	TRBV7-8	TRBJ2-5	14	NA	TGTGCCAGCAGCTCTGGACTGGAACGAGAGACCCAGTACTTC	CASSSGLERETQYF
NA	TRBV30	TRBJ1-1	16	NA	TGTGCCTGGAGTGTCCCTCCTCGAGGGTCGAACACTGAAGCTTTCTTT	CAWSVPPRGSNTEAFF
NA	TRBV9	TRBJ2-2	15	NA	TGTGCCAGCAGCGTAACGGCATCAGGGGCCGGGGAGCTGTTTTTT	CASSVTASGAGELFF
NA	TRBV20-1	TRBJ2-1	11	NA	TGCAGTGCTGTTATAGCGAGTGAGCAGTTCTTC	CSAVIASEQFF
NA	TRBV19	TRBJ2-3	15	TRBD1	TGTGCCAGTAGTGTTGGGACAGGGGGCTCAGATACGCAGTATTTT	CASSVGTGGSDTQYF
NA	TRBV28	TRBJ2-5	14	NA	TGTGCCAGCAGCCCTTCCGGGGGACAAGAGACCCAGTACTTC	CASSPSGGQETQYF
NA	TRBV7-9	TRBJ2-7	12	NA	TGTGCCAGCAGCCAAGGGGGTTACGAGCAGTACTTC	CASSQGGYEQYF
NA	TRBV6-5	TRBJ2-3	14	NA	TGTGCCAGCAGACCGGTGGGGGGTGCAGATACGCAGTATTTT	CASRPVGGADTQYF
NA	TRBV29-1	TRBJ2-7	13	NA	TGCAGCGTGGCAGGGGGGAGGTCCTACGAGCAGTACTTC	CSVAGGRSYEQYF
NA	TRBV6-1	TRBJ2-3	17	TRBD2	TGTGCCAGCAGTGAAGATGGCCTAGCGGGGGAGGCAGACACGCAGTATTTT	CASSEDGLAGEADTQYF
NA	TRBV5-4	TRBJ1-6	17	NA	TGTGCCAGCAGCTTGGCTGCCGGGAGCTCCTATAATTCACCCCTCCACTTT	CASSLAAGSSYNSPLHF
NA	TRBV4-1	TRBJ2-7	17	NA	TGCGCCAGCAGCCAAGAAAGTCGAGCGGGCCACTCCTACGAGCAGTACTTC	CASSQESRAGHSYEQYF
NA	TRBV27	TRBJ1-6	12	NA	TGTGCCAGCCGCAAACTGAATTCACCCCTCCACTTT	CASRKLNSPLHF
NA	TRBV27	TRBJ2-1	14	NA	TGTGCCAGCAGTTTATACCCCGAGGGCTATGAGCAGTTCTTC	CASSLYPEGYEQFF
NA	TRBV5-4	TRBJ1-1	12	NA	TGTGCCAGCAGCGGAGGGCCAGTCGAAGCTTTCTTT	CASSGGPVEAFF
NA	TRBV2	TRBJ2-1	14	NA	TGTGCCAGCGGGTGGGGCAGGGGCAGGGATGAGCAGTTCTTC	CASGWGRGRDEQFF
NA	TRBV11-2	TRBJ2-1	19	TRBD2	TGTGCCAGCAGCTCCCCTCTCCTCACTAGCGGGAGAGAGTACAATGAGCAGTTCTTC	CASSSPLLTSGREYNEQFF
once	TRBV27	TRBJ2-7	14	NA	TGTGCCAGCAGTTCGCAGCGTAGCTCCTACGAGCAGTACTTC	CASSSQRSSYEQYF
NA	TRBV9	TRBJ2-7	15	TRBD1	TGTGCCAGCAGCGCCGCCGGGACAGGGACCTACGAGCAGTACTTC	CASSAAGTGTYEQYF
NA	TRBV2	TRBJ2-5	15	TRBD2	TGTGCCAGCGGTTTGTCGGGGGGGGCCGGTGAGACCCAGTACTTC	CASGLSGGAGETQYF
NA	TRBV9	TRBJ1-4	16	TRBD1	TGTGCCAGCAGCCCCCGGGTCGGGACAGGTAATGAAAAACTGTTTTTT	CASSPRVGTGNEKLFF
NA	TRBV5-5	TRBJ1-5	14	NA	TGTGCCAGCAGCGACAGGTCGCGGGGGCAGCCCCAGCATTTT	CASSDRSRGQPQHF
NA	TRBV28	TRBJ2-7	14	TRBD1	TGTGCCAGCAGCCCGGGACAGGGAAGTCTCGAGCAGTACTTC	CASSPGQGSLEQYF
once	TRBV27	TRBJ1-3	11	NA	TGTGCCAGCCGGGCTGGAAACACCATATATTTT	CASRAGNTIYF
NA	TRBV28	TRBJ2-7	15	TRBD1	TGTGCCAGCAGCCAACCCGGGCAGGGGGCTTACGAGCAGTACTTC	CASSQPGQGAYEQYF
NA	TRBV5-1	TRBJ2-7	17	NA	TGCGCCAGCAGCTTGGTCCCGACTGGAGGCGGCCGCTACGAGCAGTACTTC	CASSLVPTGGGRYEQYF
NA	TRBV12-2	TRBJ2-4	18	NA	TGTGCAAGTCGCCCCGTTGGCGGGGGGCCCCTAGCCAAAAACATTCAGTACTTC	CASRPVGGGPLAKNIQYF
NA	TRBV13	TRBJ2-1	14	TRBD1	TGTGCCAGCAGCTTAGTGGGACAGCCAAATGAGCAGTTCTTC	CASSLVGQPNEQFF
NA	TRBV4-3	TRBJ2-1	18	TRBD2	TGCGCCAGCAGCCAAGATAGGCAGCGGGAGGGCCTAGGGGATGAGCAGTTCTTC	CASSQDRQREGLGDEQFF
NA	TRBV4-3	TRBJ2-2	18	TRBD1	TGCGCCAGCAGCCAACCGGGCCACTTGGGGACAGACACCGGGGAGCTGTTTTTT	CASSQPGHLGTDTGELFF
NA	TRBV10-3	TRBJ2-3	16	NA	TGTGCCATCAGTGAGTCGTACCGCACTGGGGGACTTACGCAGTATTTT	CAISESYRTGGLTQYF
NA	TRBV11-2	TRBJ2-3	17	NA	TGTGCCAGCAGCTTAGTAGGAGGTGGTTGGGGCACAGATACGCAGTATTTT	CASSLVGGGWGTDTQYF
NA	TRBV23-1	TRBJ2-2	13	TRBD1	TGCGCCAGCAGTGGGGGACAGGGCTGGGAGCTGTTTTTT	CASSGGQGWELFF
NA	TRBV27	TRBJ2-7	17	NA	TGTGCCAGCAGTTTATCCGGATTCGGGGTTTACTCCTACGAGCAGTACTTC	CASSLSGFGVYSYEQYF
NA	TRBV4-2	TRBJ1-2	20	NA	TGTGCCAGCAGCCAAGATTTGGCCCTACTCCTGGGGAGGGGAAACTATGGCTACACCTTC	CASSQDLALLLGRGNYGYTF
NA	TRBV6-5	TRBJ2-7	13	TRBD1	TGTGCCAGCAGTTACGCAGGGGGCCGTTATTGGGACTTC	CASSYAGGRYWDF
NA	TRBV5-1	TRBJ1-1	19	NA	TGCGCCAGCAGCTCGCGCCAGCCACAGCCGCGATATATGAACACTGAAGCTTTCTTT	CASSSRQPQPRYMNTEAFF
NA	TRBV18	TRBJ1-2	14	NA	TGTGCCAGCTCACCGGCACAGCCCAGCTATGGCTACACCTTC	CASSPAQPSYGYTF
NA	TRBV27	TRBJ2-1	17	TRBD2	TGTGCCAGCGGATGGACTAGCGGGAGGGGGGCGAGGGCTGAGCAGTTCTTC	CASGWTSGRGARAEQFF
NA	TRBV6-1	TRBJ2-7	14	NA	TGTGCCAGCAGGATTTTATTGTGGGGGGACGAGCAGTACTTC	CASRILLWGDEQYF
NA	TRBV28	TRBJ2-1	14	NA	TGTGCCAGCAGTACTATACAGGGTCCGGATGAGCAGTTCTTC	CASSTIQGPDEQFF